A selection of T cell receptor beta chains follows, all from one sample in a study of T cell responses to AZD1222 COVID-19 vaccine. The data were produced by immunoSEQ multiplex PCR, yet TCRdb's version contains in-frame clones alone and is incomplete. The sample lists 80,000 to 100,000 clones, approximately 91% occurring once. The sequencing here drew on peripheral blood, taken on day 0 of AZD1222 vaccination. The receptors originated from an adult in good health. Each CDR3 is given with its conserved first and last residue. Fields, in order: V gene, clone size, J gene, D gene, CDR3 protein, CDR3 DNA. The D gene is left open where the match is weak. Some rows have no size entry. The others give once, few or many, or a class for an expanded clone.

V gene: TRBV3-1/TRBV3-2
clone size: -
J gene: TRBJ1-2
D gene: TRBD1
CDR3 protein: CASSHGLDRGQRDGYTF
CDR3 DNA: TGTGCCAGCAGCCATGGGCTTGACAGGGGGCAGAGGGATGGCTACACCTTC

V gene: TRBV9
clone size: -
J gene: TRBJ1-1
D gene: -
CDR3 protein: CASSVNTGTEAFF
CDR3 DNA: TGTGCCAGCAGCGTGAACACGGGCACTGAAGCTTTCTTT

V gene: TRBV7-2
clone size: -
J gene: TRBJ1-2
D gene: -
CDR3 protein: CASSLVNYGYTF
CDR3 DNA: TGTGCCAGCAGCTTAGTGAATTATGGCTACACCTTC

V gene: TRBV9
clone size: -
J gene: TRBJ2-3
D gene: -
CDR3 protein: CASSVVFGDTQYF
CDR3 DNA: TGTGCCAGCAGCGTAGTATTCGGAGATACGCAGTATTTT

V gene: TRBV5-4
clone size: -
J gene: TRBJ2-1
D gene: -
CDR3 protein: CASSSTGYNEQFF
CDR3 DNA: TGTGCCAGCAGCTCAACAGGGTACAATGAGCAGTTCTTC

V gene: TRBV27
clone size: once
J gene: TRBJ1-2
D gene: -
CDR3 protein: CASSGGGAYRAWTGYTF
CDR3 DNA: TGTGCCAGCAGTGGAGGAGGGGCCTACAGGGCTTGGACTGGCTACACCTTC

V gene: TRBV25-1
clone size: -
J gene: TRBJ2-7
D gene: TRBD1
CDR3 protein: CASSAADRVYEQYF
CDR3 DNA: TGTGCCAGCAGTGCCGCAGACAGGGTCTACGAGCAGTACTTC

V gene: TRBV6-1
clone size: -
J gene: TRBJ1-5
D gene: -
CDR3 protein: CASSEARERARQPQHF
CDR3 DNA: TGTGCCAGCAGTGAAGCAAGGGAGAGGGCCCGGCAGCCCCAGCATTTT

V gene: TRBV9
clone size: -
J gene: TRBJ1-6
D gene: -
CDR3 protein: CASSVAQGRSPLHF
CDR3 DNA: TGTGCCAGCAGCGTAGCACAGGGTAGATCACCCCTCCACTTT

V gene: TRBV7-8
clone size: -
J gene: TRBJ1-3
D gene: TRBD1
CDR3 protein: CASSLRQGGGNTIYF
CDR3 DNA: TGTGCCAGCAGCTTAAGACAGGGAGGTGGAAACACCATATATTTT

V gene: TRBV2
clone size: -
J gene: TRBJ2-1
D gene: TRBD1
CDR3 protein: CASSVKRPRQGAYEQFF
CDR3 DNA: TGTGCCAGCAGTGTGAAACGCCCGCGACAGGGGGCGTATGAGCAGTTCTTC

V gene: TRBV6-4
clone size: -
J gene: TRBJ2-1
D gene: -
CDR3 protein: CASSTFFGNNEQFF
CDR3 DNA: TGTGCCAGTTCGACGTTTTTTGGGAACAATGAGCAGTTCTTC

V gene: TRBV19
clone size: -
J gene: TRBJ1-1
D gene: -
CDR3 protein: CASSKSGPLGAFF
CDR3 DNA: TGTGCCAGTAGTAAATCTGGCCCGCTGGGAGCTTTCTTT

V gene: TRBV15
clone size: once
J gene: TRBJ2-2
D gene: -
CDR3 protein: CATSRVNTGELFF
CDR3 DNA: TGTGCCACCAGCAGAGTTAACACCGGGGAGCTGTTTTTT

V gene: TRBV19
clone size: -
J gene: TRBJ1-1
D gene: TRBD1
CDR3 protein: CASSPDRETEAFF
CDR3 DNA: TGTGCCAGTAGTCCCGACAGGGAAACTGAAGCTTTCTTT

V gene: TRBV7-9
clone size: -
J gene: TRBJ1-6
D gene: TRBD1
CDR3 protein: CASSPGTGRDSPLHF
CDR3 DNA: TGTGCCAGCAGCCCCGGGACAGGAAGGGATTCACCCCTCCACTTT

V gene: TRBV5-1
clone size: -
J gene: TRBJ1-1
D gene: -
CDR3 protein: CASSLDGGPEAFF
CDR3 DNA: TGCGCCAGCAGCTTGGACGGGGGGCCTGAAGCTTTCTTT

V gene: TRBV7-2
clone size: -
J gene: TRBJ2-1
D gene: TRBD2
CDR3 protein: CASSLLLAGVGSEQFF
CDR3 DNA: TGTGCCAGCAGCTTACTACTAGCGGGGGTAGGAAGTGAGCAGTTCTTC

V gene: TRBV6-5
clone size: -
J gene: TRBJ1-6
D gene: -
CDR3 protein: CASPPYGNNSPLHF
CDR3 DNA: TGTGCCAGTCCACCGTACGGGAATAATTCACCCCTCCACTTT

V gene: TRBV10-3
clone size: -
J gene: TRBJ1-5
D gene: -
CDR3 protein: CAISETRTGQPQHF
CDR3 DNA: TGTGCCATCAGTGAAACGAGAACGGGTCAGCCCCAGCATTTT

V gene: TRBV6-2/TRBV6-3
clone size: -
J gene: TRBJ2-5
D gene: -
CDR3 protein: CASSSFGETQYF
CDR3 DNA: TGTGCCAGCAGTTCATTTGGGGAGACCCAGTACTTC

V gene: TRBV6-5
clone size: -
J gene: TRBJ1-1
D gene: -
CDR3 protein: CASQRQYTEAFF
CDR3 DNA: TGTGCCAGCCAGAGGCAGTACACTGAAGCTTTCTTT

V gene: TRBV6-5
clone size: -
J gene: TRBJ2-3
D gene: -
CDR3 protein: CASSATQALDTQYF
CDR3 DNA: TGTGCCAGCAGCGCCACTCAGGCTTTAGATACGCAGTATTTT

V gene: TRBV9
clone size: once
J gene: TRBJ2-5
D gene: TRBD2
CDR3 protein: CASSQGLAWQETQYF
CDR3 DNA: TGTGCCAGCAGCCAAGGACTAGCGTGGCAAGAGACCCAGTACTTC

V gene: TRBV7-2
clone size: -
J gene: TRBJ1-1
D gene: -
CDR3 protein: CASSFGGTNTEAFF
CDR3 DNA: TGTGCCAGCAGCTTTGGGGGGACGAACACTGAAGCTTTCTTT

V gene: TRBV28
clone size: -
J gene: TRBJ1-1
D gene: -
CDR3 protein: CASRRDLNTEAFF
CDR3 DNA: TGTGCCAGCAGGAGGGATCTGAACACTGAAGCTTTCTTT

V gene: TRBV6-5
clone size: -
J gene: TRBJ2-7
D gene: TRBD2
CDR3 protein: CASSSRGGASNEQYF
CDR3 DNA: TGTGCCAGCAGTTCCCGCGGGGGGGCTAGCAACGAGCAGTACTTC

V gene: TRBV6-4
clone size: -
J gene: TRBJ2-1
D gene: TRBD1
CDR3 protein: CASSAGTGDYNEQFF
CDR3 DNA: TGTGCCAGCAGTGCCGGGACAGGGGATTACAATGAGCAGTTCTTC